This TCR beta chain was retrieved from a study of OX40 agonist ivuxolimab in advanced cancers. Concerning this clone itself: Its cognate antigen is unknown.

Here immunoSEQ multiplex PCR was the method, and the copy in TCRdb shows in-frame clones only, minus some. The data hold about 54,000 clones, with approximately 90% observed a single time. Findings and limits, study-wide: Compared with CD4+, CD8+ T cells on average had more expanded clones.

V gave up 1 base and J gave up 0 bases, with 8 bases separating them. This CDR3 region has 14 residues. CDR1 is SGHDT, CDR2 YYEEEE, per germline. Sequenced material: CD4+ or CD8+ T cells sorted from blood, taken in a trial of the OX40 agonist ivuxolimab. This sequence joins TRBV5-6 and TRBJ2-7; D ambiguous. The source is an adult with an advanced solid tumor such as melanoma, head and neck, liver or kidney cancer. In nucleotides, the CDR3 is TGTGCCAGCAGCTTGACTGGTGACTCCTACGAGCAGTACTTC. It is translated as CASSLTGDSYEQYF.